This T cell receptor beta chain was profiled in a study of T cell changes during pregnancy in multiple sclerosis. In germline, CDR1 is GTSNPN, CDR2 SVGIG (reference sequence). CDR3 length: 14 amino acids. V trimming: 5 bases; J trimming: 6 bases; junction bases outside the gene matches: 8. Only in-frame clones appear in the TCRdb table, and some are missing; sequencing was by immunoSEQ multiplex PCR. The sample lists roughly 23,000 clones; around 89% were seen once. This specimen consisted of CD8+ T cells from peripheral blood mononuclear cells, obtained in the first trimester of pregnancy. The chain carries TRBV30 and TRBJ2-1; TRBD1 matches at 9 bases. The receptor comes from a female donor with multiple sclerosis, enrolled in a pregnancy study. The CDR3 here is CAWGTGGGRNEQFF. CDR3 DNA sequence: TGTGCCTGGGGAACAGGGGGCGGGCGCAATGAGCAGTTCTTC.